This T cell receptor beta chain derives from a study of identical twins. Study-wide points: Without tracking the same donors, conclusions rested on cross-sectional statistical analysis. Diverse VJ usage suggested most zero-insertion clonotypes were not invariant T cells. Weaker excess sharing between twins was seen in beta out-of-frame sequences.

Healthy Caucasians alone served as donors. Germline CDR1 is DFQATT and CDR2 is SNEGSKA (reference sequence). V lost 4 bases and J lost 5, with 15 bases in between. The CDR3 runs to 14 residues. TCRdb independently ran MiXCR on the 5' RACE reads; one entry per CDR3 protein. Found here are 700,000 or so distinct CDR3 sequences, less than 10% of them singletons; the top ten hold 0.8% to 1%. This clonotype was seen only a few times. Its antigen remains unidentified. The same data also contributed to another study, on yellow fever vaccine responses in identical twins.

This TCR came from a woman aged 18 to 35 in good health. The rearrangement uses TRBV20-1 and TRBJ1-5, with D tentatively TRBD1 (5 bases). Sequenced sample: PBMCs. DNA of the CDR3: TGCAGTGCTACTTGGGGCTGGGACCATCAGCCCCAGCATTTT. Translation gives CSATWGWDHQPQHF.